The 16 T cell receptor beta chains below all came from one sample that was sequenced in a study of early T cells in non-severe SARS-CoV-2 infection. TCRdb processed the 5' RACE reads anew with MiXCR; each CDR3 protein has one entry. This repertoire shows about 58,000 distinct CDR3 sequences, approximately 13% found once; its top ten account for 3.5% to 4.5%. Sequencing used whole blood. The receptor source for this set is an adult who was a healthcare worker with PCR-confirmed SARS-CoV-2 infection or an uninfected control (not recorded which).

The V gene is TRBV20-1, the J gene TRBJ2-5, with D possibly TRBD1 on 6 matching bases. The CDR3 loop spans 15 amino acids. With 6 bases removed from V and 1 base from J, the gap between germline ends came to 18 bases. From germline, CDR1 is DFQATT and CDR2 SNEGSKA (reference sequence). The CDR3 protein is CSAQIQGRGQETQYF. The CDR3 nucleotides read TGCAGTGCCCAAATACAGGGTCGGGGCCAAGAGACCCAGTACTTC.

This clonotype was seen a few times. This chain uses TRBV24-1 with TRBJ2-3; 8 nucleotides align to TRBD1. Germline loops: CDR1 KGHDR, CDR2 SFDVKD. The J segment lost 4 bases and the V segment lost 5 bases, leaving 16 bases of the junction unmatched. The CDR3 has 18 amino acids. The CDR3 coding sequence is TGTGCCACCAGTGGCAGGGGGCACCATCCCTTGTTAGCAGATACGCAGTATTTT. It yields the protein CATSGRGHHPLLADTQYF.

This clonotype was seen repeatedly, ten times or more. The chain links TRBV7-3 to TRBJ2-2; 9 positions match TRBD1. There are 16 residues in the CDR3. J lost 1 base, V lost 5 bases, and 5 bases had no gene match. Germline assignment: CDR1 SGHTA and CDR2 FQGTGA. CDR3 bases: TGTGCCAGCAGCCAAGGGGGACAGGGGAACACCGGGGAGCTGTTTTTT. As protein: CASSQGGQGNTGELFF.

V and J are TRBV7-6 and TRBJ1-3; D is ambiguous. The CDR3 is 14 residues long. The V gene's germline CDR1 is SGHVS and CDR2 FNYEAQ. Trimming shortened V by 4 bases and J by 9 bases, and 16 bases separated the two germline ends. CDR3 sequence: CASSSPEGQGTIYF. The CDR3 DNA sequence: TGTGCCAGCAGCTCCCCAGAGGGTCAAGGCACCATATATTTT. The variable domain in full, with the rest retrieved from reference TRBV7-6 and TRBJ1-3, is GAGVSQSPRYKVTKRGQDVALRCDPISGHVSLYWYRQALGQGPEFLTYFNYEAQQDKSGLPNDRFSAERPEGSISTLTIQRTEQRDSAMYRCASSSPEGQGTIYFGEGSWLTVV.

By share, this clonotype counts as medium-sized (0.01 to 0.1%). This chain connects TRBV20-1 to TRBJ2-1; D is tentatively TRBD1 or TRBD2 (5 bases each). CDR3 length equals 15 residues. The germline gives CDR1 DFQATT, CDR2 SNEGSKA (reference sequence). The V end was cut by 3 bases, the J end by 4 bases, with 16 bases between. Here the CDR3 DNA reads TGCAGTGCTAGGCATCGTGGGGACCGGTACAATGAGCAGTTCTTC. Protein product: CSARHRGDRYNEQFF.

V is TRBV19 and J is TRBJ1-5; no firm D call. CDR1 is LNHDA and CDR2 is SQIVND in the germline V gene (reference sequence). The V gene lost 4 bases and the J gene lost 9 bases, with 22 bases spanning the gap. This CDR3 is built from 16 residues. CDR3 in amino acids: CASSTQTGGWLRPQHF. CDR3 sequence (DNA): TGTGCCAGTAGTACCCAGACCGGTGGTTGGTTACGGCCCCAGCATTTT.

This clonotype was seen only a few times. The gene calls are TRBV18 and TRBJ2-1; possibly TRBD1 or TRBD2 for D (5 bases each). The CDR3 has 13 residues. The V end lost 3 bases, the J end lost 7 bases, and 10 bases lay between the germline ends. Germline lookup yields CDR1 KGHSH and CDR2 LQKENI. CDR3 region: CASSPPWGNEQFF. CDR3 in DNA: TGTGCCAGCTCACCCCCCTGGGGGAATGAGCAGTTCTTC.

This clonotype was seen many times. The gene calls are TRBV29-1 and TRBJ2-7, with TRBD1 matching over 9 bases. Germline trimming cut 7 bases from V and 6 bases from J; bases unmatched to any gene: 10. CDR3 length equals 13 residues. Germline V gene sequence: CDR1 SQVTM, CDR2 ANQGSEA. CDR3 sequence (DNA): TGCAGCGCCGGGCGGACAGGGGACGCCGAGCAGTACTTC. This codes for CSAGRTGDAEQYF.

This clonotype was observed many times. V is TRBV29-1 and J is TRBJ1-2; D is unclear. Germline-derived CDR1 and CDR2 are SQVTM and ANQGSEA. This CDR3 is 10 amino acids long. V lost 5 bases and J 5 bases, leaving 6 bases between the germline ends. The DNA of the CDR3 is TGCAGCGTTCGCGATTATGGCTACACCTTC. It encodes CSVRDYGYTF.

This clonotype was counted only a few times. The V call is TRBV6-6, the J call TRBJ2-2; tentative D call: TRBD2 (7 bases). CDR1 and CDR2 (germline): MNHNY, SVGAGI (reference sequence). Trimming removed 2 bases at V and 4 bases at J, with 17 bases between. CDR3 size: 17 residues. The CDR3 loop reads CASSYGGGGSGTGELFF. CDR3 coding DNA: TGTGCCAGCAGTTACGGAGGGGGAGGGAGTGGCACCGGGGAGCTGTTTTTT.

The J gene is TRBJ2-3, the V gene TRBV29-1, with D possibly TRBD1 on 5 matching bases. This CDR3 has 13 residues. CDR1 is SQVTM, CDR2 ANQGSEA, per germline. Trimming took 3 bases from V and 6 from J, leaving 13 bases between them. CDR3 DNA: TGCAGCGTTGATACCAGGGTTACCGATACGCAGTATTTT. As protein: CSVDTRVTDTQYF.

This clonotype was detected ten times or more. This chain connects TRBV5-1 to TRBJ2-1; 11 bases are shared with TRBD2. This CDR3 comprises 16 residues. Germline V CDR1 and CDR2: SGHRS, YFSETQ. The V and J ends lost 3 bases and 0 bases, in that order; junction bases with no gene match: 2. The CDR3 DNA reads as TGCGCCAGCAGCTCGGGACTAGCGGACTCCTACAATGAGCAGTTCTTC. Protein product: CASSSGLADSYNEQFF.

The chain recombines TRBV6-5 with TRBJ2-6; tentative D call: TRBD2 (6 bases). Germline CDR1 MNHEY, CDR2 SVGAGI. V was cut by 5 bases and J by 1 base, with 15 bases left in between. The CDR3 has 17 amino acids. As DNA, the CDR3 is TGTGCCAGCAGTAGCAGGGAGGTCGGATCTGGGGCCAACGTCCTGACTTTC. Its translation: CASSSREVGSGANVLTF.

The CDR3 DNA sequence: TGTGCCAGCAGTGACGGCTGGGCAGATACGCAGTATTTT. The encoded protein is CASSDGWADTQYF. The genes are TRBV2 and TRBJ2-3; no clear D. V was cut by 3 bases and J by 4 bases, with 8 bases left in between. The CDR3 loop spans 13 amino acids. The V gene's germline CDR1 is SNHLY and CDR2 FYNNEI.

J is TRBJ1-1 and V is TRBV5-1; 10 nucleotides match TRBD1. CDR1 is SGHRS and CDR2 is YFSETQ in the germline V gene. The V gene end was trimmed by 3 bases and the J gene end by 6 bases; junction bases not matched to a gene: 2. The CDR3 loop spans 13 amino acids. CDR3 nucleotide sequence: TGCGCCAGCAGCTGGGGGACAGGGGCTGAAGCTTTCTTT. This encodes CASSWGTGAEAFF. Together with reference TRBV5-1 and TRBJ1-1, the CDR3 gives the full variable domain: KAGVTQTPRYLIKTRGQQVTLSCSPISGHRSVSWYQQTPGQGLQFLFEYFSETQRNKGNFPGRFSGRQFSNSRSEMNVSTLELGDSALYLCASSWGTGAEAFFGQGTRLTVV.

The chain carries TRBV7-8 and TRBJ2-1; possible D gene TRBD2, 5 bases. The CDR3 loop spans 18 amino acids. V lost 1 base, J lost 8 bases, and 24 bases lay in between. Germline CDR1 reads SGHVS; CDR2 reads FQNEAQ. This CDR3 reads CASSLGRRAVRGMYEQFF. The CDR3 DNA sequence: TGTGCCAGCAGCTTAGGCCGAAGAGCGGTCCGCGGAATGTATGAGCAGTTCTTC.